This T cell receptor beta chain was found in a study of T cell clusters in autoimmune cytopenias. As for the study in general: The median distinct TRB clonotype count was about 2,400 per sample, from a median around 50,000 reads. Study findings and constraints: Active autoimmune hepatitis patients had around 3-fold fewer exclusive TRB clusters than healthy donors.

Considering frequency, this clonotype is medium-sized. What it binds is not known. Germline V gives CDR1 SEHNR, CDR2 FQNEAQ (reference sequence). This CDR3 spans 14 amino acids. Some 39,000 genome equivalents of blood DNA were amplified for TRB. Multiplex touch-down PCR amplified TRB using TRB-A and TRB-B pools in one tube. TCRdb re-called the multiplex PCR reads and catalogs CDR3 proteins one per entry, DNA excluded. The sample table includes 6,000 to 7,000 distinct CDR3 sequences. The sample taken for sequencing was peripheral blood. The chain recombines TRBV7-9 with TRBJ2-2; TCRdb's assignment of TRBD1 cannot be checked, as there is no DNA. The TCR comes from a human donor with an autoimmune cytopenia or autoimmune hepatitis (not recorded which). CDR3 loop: CASSFGTGPGELFF.